The clone carrying this T cell receptor (beta chain) has a handful of counts. The target antigen is unknown. These data originate in a study of T-cell memory formation after mild COVID-19. On the study more broadly: TCR clusters mostly belonged to single donors.

CDR3 size: 15 residues. V was pared by 5 bases and J by 5 bases, with 4 bases of the junction left unmatched. The germline V gene encodes CDR1 LNHDA and CDR2 SQIVND (reference sequence). From the 5' RACE reads, TCRdb called clonotypes with MiXCR, one entry per CDR3 protein. The sample has roughly 350,000 distinct CDR3 sequences; approximately 21% are singletons. Study findings and constraints: Largely, contracting CD4+ clones fell within CM and EM, and contracting CD8+ clones within EMRA. The finding that pre-infection memory included some responding clones suggested that cross-reactive memory joined.

This TCR was recovered from an adult woman who had mild COVID-19 (a few samples of this study predate the infection). Cell type and time point are not known. The V and J genes are TRBV19 and TRBJ2-2; 11 bases map to TRBD1. The source material was PBMCs or a T cell subset sorted from them (not recorded which). The CDR3 spells CASSGQGAETGELFF. CDR3 coding DNA: TGTGCCAGTAGTGGACAGGGGGCTGAAACCGGGGAGCTGTTTTTT.